This TCR beta chain emerged from a study of T cells in Graves' hyperthyroidism and ophthalmopathy. RNA transcripts gave rise to amplified TCR beta CDR3 regions. Initially, a first-round RT-PCR of the TCR CDR3 employed the HTBI primer set. TCRdb re-derived calls from the multiplex PCR reads in MiXCR, one entry per CDR3 protein. The sample consists of around 700,000 distinct CDR3 sequences, 18% of them appearing once. This clonotype was seen at least ten times. Deletions cut 7 bases from V and 0 bases from J, with 13 bases between. This CDR3 contains 15 residues. Sequencing used blood. This chain connects TRBV12-3 or TRBV12-4 to TRBJ2-1; TRBD2 is a possible D gene (6 bases). This TCR came from a woman between 50 and 59 years old with Graves' hyperthyroidism that later progressed to Graves' ophthalmopathy. The CDR3 DNA is TGTGCCAGCACCCCAGGCGGGGTCTCCTACAATGAGCAGTTCTTC. Its protein product is CASTPGGVSYNEQFF.